The 6 T cell receptor beta chains below come from one sample, sequenced in a study of T cell responses to AZD1222 COVID-19 vaccine. The table came from immunoSEQ multiplex PCR; TCRdb's copy has only in-frame clones and leaves some out. The sample holds about 170,000 clones; 80% to 95% are singletons and the top ten take about 1.6%. The sample here was peripheral blood, taken on day 0 of AZD1222 vaccination. The receptors originated from an adult in good health.

This chain uses TRBV18 with TRBJ2-3; TRBD1 matches 7 bases. The CDR3 loop spans 14 amino acids. CDR1 KGHSH and CDR2 LQKENI come from the germline V gene. J lost 6 bases, V lost 6 bases, and 9 bases had no gene match. The CDR3 sequence: CASSLRGGADTQYF. The CDR3 nucleotides read TGTGCCAGCTCCCTGAGAGGGGGCGCCGATACGCAGTATTTT.

The chain has TRBV7-2 and TRBJ2-7, with D perhaps TRBD1 or TRBD2 (5 bases each). The CDR3 extends over 16 amino acids. Trimming pared 3 bases from V and 2 bases from J, leaving 17 bases between. Germline V lookup: CDR1 SGHTA, CDR2 FQGNSA. The CDR3 region is CASSLRVRDPPYEQYF. CDR3 coding DNA: TGTGCCAGCAGCTTGAGGGTCCGGGACCCCCCCTACGAGCAGTACTTC. The full variable domain, completed using reference TRBV7-2 and TRBJ2-7, is GAGVSQSPSNKVTEKGKDVELRCDPISGHTALYWYRQSLGQGLEFLIYFQGNSAPDKSGLPSDRFSAERTGGSVSTLTIQRTQQEDSAVYLCASSLRVRDPPYEQYFGPGTRLTVT.

The V gene is TRBV11-1, the J gene TRBJ2-1, with 7 bases that match TRBD1. Germline V gives CDR1 SGHAT, CDR2 FQDESV (reference sequence). The junction had 1 base not matched to a gene; V was cut back by 4 bases and J by 7 bases. The CDR3 runs to 12 residues. This CDR3 reads CASSSQGNEQFF. As DNA, the CDR3 is TGTGCCAGCAGCTCACAGGGGAATGAGCAGTTCTTC. Full variable domain (missing parts from reference TRBV11-1 and TRBJ2-1): EAEVAQSPRYKITEKSQAVAFWCDPISGHATLYWYRQILGQGPELLVQFQDESVVDDSQLPKDRFSAERLKGVDSTLKIQPAELGDSAMYLCASSSQGNEQFFGPGTRLTVL.

This chain joins TRBV11-2 and TRBJ2-7; D might be TRBD1 or TRBD2, each matching 5 bases. This CDR3 contains 16 residues. Trimming shortened V by 5 bases and J by 1 base, and 18 bases separated the two germline ends. Germline lookup yields CDR1 SGHAT and CDR2 FQNNGV. In DNA form, the CDR3 reads TGTGCCAGCAGCGGACCTCAGGGAGCTAGGTCCTACGAGCAGTACTTC. It codes for CASSGPQGARSYEQYF.

This clone was observed once. The gene calls are TRBV12-3 or TRBV12-4 and TRBJ2-2, with D uncertain. Trimming took off 7 bases at V and 9 bases at J, with 12 bases between the two ends. The CDR3 loop spans 12 amino acids. CDR3 region: CASTSGSRELFF. The CDR3 DNA sequence: TGTGCCAGCACCTCGGGTAGCCGGGAGCTGTTTTTT.

The chain combines TRBV10-2 with TRBJ2-3, with 8 bases matching TRBD2. This CDR3 is built from 15 residues. J lost 4 bases, V lost 6 bases, and 9 bases had no gene match. Germline CDR1 is WSHSY and CDR2 is SAAADI. Here the CDR3 reads CASSPGLVGPDTQYF. CDR3 bases: TGCGCCAGCAGCCCGGGACTAGTGGGGCCAGATACGCAGTATTTT.